This entry lists 20 T cell receptor beta chains sequenced from one sample in a study of shared clonotypes between healthy human individuals. Assay: immunoSEQ multiplex PCR; the TCRdb copy retains only in-frame clones and omits some. The sample has 1.5 million to 2.5 million clones; approximately 94% are singletons. Positively selected for CCR7, the CD45RO-negative cells used as naive CD8 cells excluded terminally differentiated effector memory CD45RA+ cells. Input material: naive CD8+ T cells sorted from blood. The receptors here all came from a young man in good health.

The rearrangement joins TRBV7-8 to TRBJ1-1; no reliable D call. The CDR3 sequence is 13 residues long. CDR1 SGHVS and CDR2 FQNEAQ come from the germline V gene. The V and J ends lost 1 base and 6 bases respectively, with 9 bases between them. CDR3 in DNA: TGTGCCAGCAGCTTAGTAGCGGGGTCTGAAGCTTTCTTT. Translating gives CASSLVAGSEAFF.

V gene TRBV6-6 combines with J gene TRBJ2-2; a weak D match, TRBD1 (7 bases). The CDR3 loop spans 16 amino acids. Germline lookup yields CDR1 MNHNY and CDR2 SVGAGI (reference sequence). The V end was cut by 0 bases, the J end by 5 bases, with 13 bases between. The CDR3 sequence: CASSYSGRGDTGELFF. In DNA form, the CDR3 reads TGTGCCAGCAGTTACTCCGGCAGGGGGGATACCGGGGAGCTGTTTTTT.

Concerning this clone: Different DNA sequences within this sample yield the same CDR3. This chain connects TRBV13 to TRBJ2-7, with 8 nucleotides matching TRBD2. CDR1 and CDR2 from the germline V gene are PRHDT and FYEKMQ (reference sequence). J gave up 2 bases and V 5 bases, and 5 bases lay outside the gene matches. The CDR3 has 14 residues. The CDR3 spells CASSLGGEAYEQYF. The CDR3 coding sequence is TGTGCCAGCAGCCTCGGGGGGGAGGCCTACGAGCAGTACTTC.

As concerns this clone: Other DNA sequences within the sample encode an identical CDR3. The chain carries TRBV4-1 and TRBJ2-1; 7 nucleotides align to TRBD2. V lost 1 base to trimming and J lost 3 bases; unmatched junction nucleotides: 3. Germline V gives CDR1 MGHRA, CDR2 YSYEKL. This CDR3 has 15 residues. The CDR3 nucleotides read TGCGCCAGCAGCCAAGTTGGCGGGAGCTACAATGAGCAGTTCTTC. As protein: CASSQVGGSYNEQFF.

In nucleotides, the CDR3 is TGTGCCAGCAGCCGACAGTTTAGCTCCTACGAGCAGTACTTC. Residues: CASSRQFSSYEQYF. The rearrangement links TRBV5-4 to TRBJ2-7; maybe TRBD1 (5 bases). The CDR3 runs to 14 residues. Trimming cost V 4 bases and J 0 bases, with 11 bases left between them. The germline V gene has CDR1 SGHNT and CDR2 YYREEE (reference sequence).

This sequence joins TRBV11-2 and TRBJ1-1; TRBD1 might be the D (5 bases). Germline V gene data show CDR1 as SGHAT and CDR2 as FQNNGV. The CDR3 sequence is 15 residues long. Trimming removed 4 bases at V and 3 bases at J, with 15 bases between. CDR3 DNA sequence: TGTGCCAGCAGCTCAGCGTGGGGCATAGACACTGAAGCTTTCTTT. Protein: CASSSAWGIDTEAFF.

The chain recombines TRBV2 with TRBJ2-1, with D perhaps matching TRBD2 (5 bases). Deletions cut 5 bases from V and 7 bases from J, with 21 bases between. The CDR3 spans 16 residues. Germline V gene data show CDR1 as SNHLY and CDR2 as FYNNEI. The CDR3 spells CASSSLLVATMNEQFF. The CDR3 DNA is TGTGCCAGCAGTAGCCTACTAGTGGCGACGATGAATGAGCAGTTCTTC.

The V call is TRBV29-1, the J call TRBJ2-7; 7 positions match TRBD1. The V and J ends lost 6 bases and 0 bases, in that order; junction bases with no gene match: 2. The CDR3 spans 12 residues. Per germline, CDR1 SQVTM and CDR2 ANQGSEA. This CDR3 is CSVGTDSYEQYF. The CDR3 region has the DNA TGCAGCGTCGGGACAGACTCCTACGAGCAGTACTTC.

CDR3 sequence (DNA): TGTGCCAGAAGCCTCTCCCGGCTGAACACTGAAGCTTTCTTT. Translated: CARSLSRLNTEAFF. This chain connects TRBV7-5 to TRBJ1-1. TRBV7-5 is given as a pseudogene. This CDR3 is 14 amino acids long.

The chain couples TRBV5-4 to TRBJ1-1; D is unresolved. CDR1 is SGHNT and CDR2 is YYREEE in the germline V gene (reference sequence). The V and J ends lost 6 bases and 5 bases respectively, with 14 bases between them. The CDR3 runs to 13 residues. The CDR3 is CASTLNIGTEAFF. CDR3 in DNA: TGTGCCAGCACCTTAAACATTGGGACTGAAGCTTTCTTT.

V usage is TRBV4-1 and J usage is TRBJ2-7, with 8 bases matching TRBD2. The trim removed 0 bases at V and 4 bases at J, leaving 14 bases unmatched. The CDR3 loop spans 18 amino acids. CDR1 MGHRA and CDR2 YSYEKL come from the germline V gene. The CDR3 DNA follows: TGCGCCAGCAGCCAAGAGTCGGGGGGGATAGATGTAGCATACGAGCAGTACTTC. Protein sequence: CASSQESGGIDVAYEQYF.

V usage is TRBV21-1 and J usage is TRBJ1-3; the table's D call TRBD1 went unverified against the DNA. TRBV21-1 is reported as a pseudogene. The CDR3 sequence is 16 residues long. The CDR3 sequence is CASSKEAGICGNTIYF. The CDR3 DNA reads as TGTGCCAGCAGCAAAGAGGCAGGGATATGTGGAAACACCATATATTTT.

Only one count was recorded for this clone. The chain joins TRBV19 to TRBJ2-7; 7 nucleotides agree with TRBD1. The CDR3 runs to 14 residues. Germline V gene lookup returns CDR1 LNHDA and CDR2 SQIVND (reference sequence). Trimming at V came to 5 bases and at J to 3 bases, leaving 7 bases not matched to a gene. This CDR3 reads CASSASGTVYEQYF. CDR3 in DNA: TGTGCCAGTAGTGCATCCGGGACAGTCTACGAGCAGTACTTC.

The chain is built from TRBV28 and TRBJ1-2; D unclear. V gave up 3 bases and J gave up 4 bases, with 15 bases separating them. Looked up from germline, CDR1 is MDHEN and CDR2 is SYDVKM. This CDR3 spans 15 amino acids. The CDR3 is CASSLSPTNIYGYTF. The CDR3 coding sequence is TGTGCCAGCAGTTTGTCCCCCACCAACATCTATGGCTACACCTTC.

The J gene is TRBJ2-1, the V gene TRBV18, with 13 bases fitting TRBD2. The J segment lost 7 bases and the V segment lost 6 bases, leaving 6 bases of the junction unmatched. Looked up from germline, CDR1 is KGHSH and CDR2 is LQKENI. CDR3 length: 15 residues. CDR3 loop: CASSPGTSGVNEQFF. The CDR3 coding sequence is TGTGCCAGCTCCCCCGGGACTAGCGGGGTAAATGAGCAGTTCTTC. The whole variable domain, remainder taken from reference TRBV18 and TRBJ2-1, is NAGVMQNPRHLVRRRGQEARLRCSPMKGHSHVYWYRQLPEEGLKFMVYLQKENIIDESGMPKERFSAEFPKEGPSILRIQQVVRGDSAAYFCASSPGTSGVNEQFFGPGTRLTVL.

On this clone itself: Other DNA sequences in the same sample also yield this CDR3. This sequence joins TRBV27 and TRBJ1-5, with D possibly being TRBD1 (5 bases). The CDR3 has 14 residues. The germline V gene encodes CDR1 MNHEY and CDR2 SMNVEV (reference sequence). V dropped 6 bases and J dropped 4 bases, with 13 bases sitting between them. In DNA, the CDR3 is TGTGCCAGCAGCATTACAGGTTCTAATCAGCCCCAGCATTTT. Its translation is CASSITGSNQPQHF.

The chain recombines TRBV6-5 with TRBJ2-2; D uncertain. Germline CDR1 reads MNHEY; CDR2 reads SVGAGI. The CDR3 covers 14 residues. Trimming removed 2 bases at V and 8 bases at J, with 12 bases between. This chain's CDR3 is CASSYTVLAGELFF. CDR3 nucleotides: TGTGCCAGCAGTTACACCGTCTTGGCGGGGGAGCTGTTTTTT.

The rearrangement uses TRBV27 and TRBJ2-7; 11 positions agree with TRBD2. Germline V gene lookup returns CDR1 MNHEY and CDR2 SMNVEV (reference sequence). V lost 5 bases and J lost 5; bases outside the gene matches: 5. The CDR3 contains 14 residues. CDR3 residues: CASSPKTSGNEQYF. The CDR3 DNA reads as TGTGCCAGCAGTCCAAAGACTAGCGGGAACGAGCAGTACTTC.

The chain is built from TRBV7-9 and TRBJ1-2; D may be TRBD1 (5 bases). CDR1 is SEHNR and CDR2 is FQNEAQ in the germline V gene (reference sequence). The ends were cut back, 1 base at V and 3 bases at J, with 15 bases in the middle. CDR3 size: 16 residues. CDR3 coding DNA: TGTGCCAGCAGCTTAGACCTTAGTGGGGGAGACTATGGCTACACCTTC. Its protein is CASSLDLSGGDYGYTF.

This sequence joins TRBV4-2 and TRBJ2-7, with 8 bases that match TRBD1. CDR3 length equals 17 residues. Per germline, CDR1 LGHNA and CDR2 YNFKEQ. V lost 4 bases, J lost 5 bases, and 16 bases stayed unmatched. CDR3 loop: CASSLPSADRAVHEQYF. The CDR3 DNA reads as TGTGCCAGCAGCCTCCCATCTGCGGACAGGGCAGTCCACGAGCAGTACTTC.